The 18 T cell receptor beta chains given below trace back to one sample, sequenced in a study of cytomegalovirus exposure and HLA in healthy donors. The primer mix had 60 Vbeta and 13 Jbeta primers. The data were produced by immunoSEQ multiplex PCR, yet TCRdb's version contains in-frame clones alone and is incomplete. This sample has around 77,000 clones; around 78% occur once, and the top ten carry 3.4%. Specimen: PBMCs. The receptor source for this set is a man aged 35 to 55 in good health and CMV-seronegative.

Only one count was recorded for this clone. The chain joins TRBV4-3 to TRBJ2-1; 7 bases agree with TRBD1. There are 12 residues in the CDR3. Germline V gives CDR1 LGHNA, CDR2 YSLEER. V shed 0 bases and J 15 bases; nucleotides not matched to a gene: 5. The CDR3 bases are TGCGCCAGCAGCCAAGAGGCAGGGGGTTCGTTCTTC. Amino acids: CASSQEAGGSFF.

The V and J genes are TRBV7-8 and TRBJ2-3; 10 bases agree with TRBD2. V was pared by 1 base and J by 3 bases, with 7 bases of the junction left unmatched. The germline CDR1 and CDR2 sequences are SGHVS and FQNEAQ. This CDR3 is built from 17 residues. This CDR3 reads CASSLGASGGLTDTQYF. In DNA form, the CDR3 reads TGTGCCAGCAGCTTAGGAGCTAGCGGGGGTTTAACAGATACGCAGTATTTT.

The chain uses TRBV7-9 and TRBJ2-7, with D possibly being TRBD1 (6 bases). The CDR3 has 14 residues. The germline V and J ends were trimmed by 5 bases and 2 bases, with 13 bases remaining between them. The germline V gene encodes CDR1 SEHNR and CDR2 FQNEAQ (reference sequence). Here the CDR3 DNA reads TGTGCCAGCAGCCATGGGACATCCCCCTACGAGCAGTACTTC. Translating it yields CASSHGTSPYEQYF.

The chain joins TRBV5-1 to TRBJ2-7; D is perhaps TRBD1 (6 bases). In germline, CDR1 is SGHRS, CDR2 YFSETQ. V was pared by 0 bases and J by 4 bases, with 11 bases between. CDR3 size: 14 residues. DNA for the CDR3: TGCGCCAGCAGCTTGGGAGGGGGAGAGTACGAGCAGTACTTC. This translates into CASSLGGGEYEQYF.

This chain uses TRBV10-1 with TRBJ2-7; D might be TRBD2 (5 bases). Deletions cut 7 bases from V and 3 bases from J, with 22 bases between. The CDR3 has 16 residues. Germline-derived CDR1 and CDR2 are WNHNN and SYGVQD (reference sequence). CDR3 loop: CASTKAAAGASYEQYF. For the CDR3, the DNA is TGCGCCAGCACCAAAGCGGCGGCAGGCGCCAGCTACGAGCAGTACTTC.

The genes are TRBV19 and TRBJ1-1; D call uncertain. CDR1 and CDR2 (germline): LNHDA, SQIVND (reference sequence). Trimming left V 3 bases short and J 1 base short, with 3 bases between. The CDR3 is made up of 12 amino acids. The CDR3 sequence is CASSMANTEAFF. CDR3 DNA sequence: TGTGCCAGTAGTATGGCGAACACTGAAGCTTTCTTT.

This clone has only a few counts. The V gene is TRBV6-6, the J gene TRBJ1-2; D possibly corresponds to TRBD1 (6 bases). The germline V and J ends were trimmed by 7 bases and 4 bases, with 19 bases remaining between them. Per the germline V gene, CDR1 is MNHNY and CDR2 is SVGAGI (reference sequence). The CDR3 length is 15 residues. CDR3 protein: CASTRGGGWGYGYTF. DNA of the CDR3: TGTGCCAGCACCCGCGGCGGGGGCTGGGGCTATGGCTACACCTTC.

The chain carries TRBV29-1 and TRBJ1-5, with TRBD1 identical over 8 bases. V was clipped by 6 bases and J by 4 bases; unmatched bases: 5. This CDR3 spans 13 amino acids. Germline CDR1 is SQVTM and CDR2 is ANQGSEA. As DNA, the CDR3 is TGCAGCGTGAGGGGACAGGATAATCAGCCCCAGCATTTT. Encoded protein: CSVRGQDNQPQHF.

The chain is built from TRBV27 and TRBJ1-5; TRBD1 might be the D (5 bases). The V end was cut by 1 base, the J end by 0 bases, with 19 bases between. The CDR3 covers 19 residues. The germline V gene encodes CDR1 MNHEY and CDR2 SMNVEV (reference sequence). The CDR3, as DNA: TGTGCCAGCAGTTTATTTTCATCGGAGTCAGGGCTTAGCAATCAGCCCCAGCATTTT. This encodes CASSLFSSESGLSNQPQHF.

V and J are TRBV5-1 and TRBJ2-5; no clear D. The CDR3 totals 13 residues. Per the germline V gene, CDR1 is SGHRS and CDR2 is YFSETQ. V was cut by 7 bases and J by 3 bases, with 13 bases left in between. The CDR3 DNA follows: TGCGCCAGCGGATCAGGTGGCGAAGAGACCCAGTACTTC. This sequence encodes CASGSGGEETQYF.

The chain is built from TRBV7-2 and TRBJ1-5; D is ambiguous. The CDR3 is made up of 13 amino acids. Trimming took off 3 bases at V and 5 bases at J, with 8 bases between the two ends. Germline V CDR1 and CDR2: SGHTA, FQGNSA. This CDR3 is CASSFKLDQPQHF. DNA of the CDR3: TGTGCCAGCAGCTTTAAGCTGGATCAGCCCCAGCATTTT.

The chain employs TRBV19 and TRBJ2-2, with D tentatively TRBD1 (6 bases). This CDR3 is 15 amino acids long. Germline values: CDR1 LNHDA, CDR2 SQIVND (reference sequence). V lost 9 bases and J 0 bases, leaving 14 bases between the germline ends. CDR3 in DNA: TGTGCCAGCCGCCCAGGGGCCACGAACACCGGGGAGCTGTTTTTT. Translating it yields CASRPGATNTGELFF.

This chain links TRBV6-5 with TRBJ1-3; D uncertain. CDR3 length: 16 amino acids. V lost 2 bases and J 0 bases, leaving 11 bases between the germline ends. CDR1 and CDR2 from the germline V gene are MNHEY and SVGAGI. The DNA for the CDR3 is TGTGCCAGCAGTTACCAGGCTCGTCTCTCTGGAAACACCATATATTTT. Translation: CASSYQARLSGNTIYF.

The CDR3: CASSIAGLVGSPLHF. The CDR3 DNA sequence: TGTGCCAGCAGCATAGCGGGCCTCGTGGGTTCACCCCTCCACTTT. The gene calls are TRBV5-4 and TRBJ1-6; no clear D. V gave up 4 bases and J gave up 9 bases, with 17 bases separating them. The CDR3 has 15 residues. The germline CDR1 and CDR2 sequences are SGHNT and YYREEE (reference sequence).

CDR3 DNA: TGCGCCAGCAGCTTACAGAACATCCTCACAGATACGCAGTATTTT. Amino acid sequence: CASSLQNILTDTQYF. The V and J genes are TRBV5-1 and TRBJ2-3; D is unresolved. The V end lost 2 bases, the J end lost 2 bases, and 12 bases lay between the germline ends. Per the germline V gene, CDR1 is SGHRS and CDR2 is YFSETQ. The CDR3 length is 15 residues. Full variable domain (rest looked up from reference TRBV5-1 and TRBJ2-3): KAGVTQTPRYLIKTRGQQVTLSCSPISGHRSVSWYQQTPGQGLQFLFEYFSETQRNKGNFPGRFSGRQFSNSRSEMNVSTLELGDSALYLCASSLQNILTDTQYFGPGTRLTVL.

J is TRBJ2-7 and V is TRBV6-1; possibly TRBD2 for D (6 bases). This CDR3 has 15 residues. Between the trimmed V and J ends, which lost 5 bases and 3 bases, there was a span of 17 bases. Germline loops: CDR1 MNHNS, CDR2 SASEGT. The CDR3 reads CASSSGSIGFYEQYF. In nucleotides, the CDR3 is TGTGCCAGCAGTTCCGGGAGTATTGGGTTCTACGAGCAGTACTTC.

The rearrangement joins TRBV7-6 to TRBJ1-3, with 8 bases that match TRBD1. The CDR3 is made up of 13 amino acids. Germline lookup yields CDR1 SGHVS and CDR2 FNYEAQ. Germline trimming cut 5 bases from V and 9 bases from J; bases unmatched to any gene: 6. DNA of the CDR3: TGTGCCAGCAGCACCGGGACAGGCGCCACCATATATTTT. Protein product: CASSTGTGATIYF.

This chain joins TRBV30 and TRBJ2-7, with D possibly being TRBD1 (6 bases). V shed 3 bases and J shed 0 bases, with 18 bases lying between them. Per the germline V gene, CDR1 is GTSNPN and CDR2 is SVGIG (reference sequence). The CDR3 consists of 16 residues. The CDR3 loop is CAWSPKGVRSSYEQYF. CDR3 bases: TGTGCCTGGAGCCCAAAGGGGGTCCGCTCCTCCTACGAGCAGTACTTC.